This entry lists 19 T cell receptor beta chains sequenced from one sample in a study of T cell responses to AZD1222 COVID-19 vaccine. TCRdb's table, derived via immunoSEQ multiplex PCR, lists solely in-frame clones and lacks some. This sample carries some 96,000 clones, roughly nine tenths of them seen once, and the ten largest clones take over 2%. Sample: peripheral blood, taken on day 0 of AZD1222 vaccination. The receptors were sampled from an adult in good health.

The rearrangement links TRBV25-1 to TRBJ1-2, with a tentative D call TRBD1 (5 bases). Germline CDR1 and CDR2: MGHDK and SYGVNS. The CDR3 covers 14 residues. The V gene lost 2 bases and the J gene lost 5 bases, with 12 bases spanning the gap. DNA for the CDR3: TGTGCCAGCAGTGAAGGGGTAGGGGTATATGGCTACACCTTC. This encodes CASSEGVGVYGYTF.

The rearrangement joins TRBV18 to TRBJ1-2, with D maybe TRBD1 (5 bases). There are 13 residues in the CDR3. V lost 2 bases and J lost 6, with 10 bases in between. The germline CDR1 and CDR2 sequences are KGHSH and LQKENI. The CDR3 DNA follows: TGTGCCAGCTCACCAGACAGACTAAATGGCTACACCTTC. This codes for CASSPDRLNGYTF.

The rearrangement links TRBV7-3 to TRBJ2-7; maybe TRBD2 (5 bases). Trimming stripped 5 bases from V and 0 bases from J, with 11 bases between. CDR3 length: 14 residues. Looked up from germline, CDR1 is SGHTA and CDR2 is FQGTGA. CDR3 DNA: TGTGCCAGCAGCCCAGAGGGTAGCTCCTACGAGCAGTACTTC. It translates to CASSPEGSSYEQYF.

The genes are TRBV29-1 and TRBJ2-7; possibly TRBD1 for D (5 bases). Germline V gene data show CDR1 as SQVTM and CDR2 as ANQGSEA. CDR3 length: 14 residues. With 6 bases removed from V and 1 base from J, the gap between germline ends came to 16 bases. This CDR3 reads CSVQGPSPSYEQYF. For the CDR3, the DNA is TGCAGCGTCCAGGGTCCTTCACCTTCCTACGAGCAGTACTTC.

The genes are TRBV14 and TRBJ1-2, with no clear D. The germline gives CDR1 SGHDN, CDR2 FVKESK. This CDR3 is 13 amino acids long. The V gene lost 3 bases and the J gene lost 3 bases, with 8 bases spanning the gap. CDR3 region: CASSQVPYYGYTF. In nucleotides, the CDR3 is TGTGCCAGCAGCCAGGTGCCTTACTATGGCTACACCTTC.

V and J are TRBV18 and TRBJ1-6, with D perhaps matching TRBD1 (6 bases). Trimming pared 3 bases from V and 9 bases from J, leaving 12 bases between. Germline lookup yields CDR1 KGHSH and CDR2 LQKENI. There are 14 residues in the CDR3. Written as DNA, the CDR3 is TGTGCCAGCTCACCGACAGGATGGGGTTCACCCCTCCACTTT. Translation gives CASSPTGWGSPLHF.

A single count supports this clone. This chain uses TRBV5-1 with TRBJ1-6, with a possible D match to TRBD1 (5 bases). Germline V gene data show CDR1 as SGHRS and CDR2 as YFSETQ. V lost 3 bases, J lost 14 bases, and 18 bases lay in between. The CDR3 has 14 amino acids. The CDR3 region is CASSSGATVDSLHF. The CDR3 DNA follows: TGCGCCAGCAGCTCCGGGGCCACCGTAGATTCCCTCCACTTT.

The chain joins TRBV9 to TRBJ2-1; 8 bases agree with TRBD2. The CDR3 extends over 18 amino acids. CDR1 SGDLS and CDR2 YYNGEE come from the germline V gene. The V segment lost 0 bases and the J segment 2 bases; nucleotides outside the gene matches: 10. The CDR3 here is CASSVGPLIAGPYNEQFF. In nucleotides, the CDR3 is TGTGCCAGCAGCGTAGGCCCCTTAATAGCGGGACCCTACAATGAGCAGTTCTTC.

V usage is TRBV7-2 and J usage is TRBJ2-1, with 7 bases identical to TRBD1. The V gene end was trimmed by 7 bases and the J gene end by 7 bases; junction bases not matched to a gene: 10. The CDR3 contains 14 residues. Germline-derived CDR1 and CDR2 are SGHTA and FQGNSA. As DNA, the CDR3 is TGTGCCAGCATGAGGGGGCTGAGTGGGAATGAGCAGTTCTTC. Translating gives CASMRGLSGNEQFF. Full variable domain (remainder filled in from reference TRBV7-2 and TRBJ2-1): GAGVSQSPSNKVTEKGKDVELRCDPISGHTALYWYRQSLGQGLEFLIYFQGNSAPDKSGLPSDRFSAERTGGSVSTLTIQRTQQEDSAVYLCASMRGLSGNEQFFGPGTRLTVL.

The chain has TRBV6-2 or TRBV6-3 and TRBJ1-5; TRBD1 agrees at 7 bases. After removal of 6 bases from V and 4 bases from J, the junction contained 9 bases not matched to a gene. From germline, CDR1 is MNHEY and CDR2 SVGEGT. The CDR3 totals 15 residues. CDR3 in amino acids: CASSQGGQANQPQHF. The CDR3 nucleotides read TGTGCCAGCAGCCAGGGAGGACAGGCGAATCAGCCCCAGCATTTT.

The chain has TRBV19 and TRBJ2-6; TRBD1 aligns across 7 bases. The CDR3 runs 17 residues. From germline, CDR1 is LNHDA and CDR2 SQIVND (reference sequence). V lost 5 bases, J lost 0 bases, and 7 bases stayed unmatched. The CDR3: CASSVGQDFSGANVLTF. As DNA, the CDR3 is TGTGCCAGTAGTGTCGGACAGGACTTCTCTGGGGCCAACGTCCTGACTTTC.

CDR3 sequence: CASSLAGGITNEKLFF. The CDR3 DNA follows: TGCGCCAGCAGCTTGGCGGGGGGAATAACTAATGAAAAACTGTTTTTT. The chain joins TRBV5-1 to TRBJ1-4; tentative D call: TRBD1 (5 bases). This CDR3 contains 16 residues. Trimming cost V 0 bases and J 1 base, with 10 bases left between them. From germline, CDR1 is SGHRS and CDR2 YFSETQ.

This clone was seen just once. This chain uses TRBV5-1 with TRBJ1-1; 7 bases align to TRBD1. This CDR3 has 17 amino acids. Per the germline V gene, CDR1 is SGHRS and CDR2 is YFSETQ. V lost 1 base, J lost 5 bases, and 14 bases stayed unmatched. The CDR3 DNA reads TGCGCCAGCAGCTTGAGGAACAGGGCTCAGGGGGGAACTGAAGCTTTCTTT. Encoded protein: CASSLRNRAQGGTEAFF.

The chain has TRBV15 and TRBJ1-4; 8 bases are shared with TRBD1. CDR1 is LNHNV and CDR2 is YYDKDF in the germline V gene (reference sequence). This CDR3 spans 15 amino acids. After removal of 1 base from V and 7 bases from J, the junction contained 5 bases not matched to a gene. As DNA, the CDR3 is TGTGCCACCAGCAGAGCTCGACAGGGGACTGAAAAACTGTTTTTT. This sequence encodes CATSRARQGTEKLFF. Full variable domain (rest looked up from reference TRBV15 and TRBJ1-4): DAMVIQNPRYQVTQFGKPVTLSCSQTLNHNVMYWYQQKSSQAPKLLFHYYDKDFNNEADTPDNFQSRRPNTSFCFLDIRSPGLGDTAMYLCATSRARQGTEKLFFGSGTQLSVL.

There are a few counts of this clone. The chain uses TRBV7-9 and TRBJ1-2; D may be TRBD1 (5 bases). This CDR3 has 13 residues. V was trimmed by 3 bases and J by 8 bases, leaving 13 bases between them. Germline CDR1 is SEHNR and CDR2 is FQNEAQ (reference sequence). The CDR3 bases are TGTGCCAGCAGCTTCCAGGGAGCAGAAGGCTACACCTTC. This sequence encodes CASSFQGAEGYTF.

V usage is TRBV6-5 and J usage is TRBJ1-2; TRBD1 is a possible D gene (6 bases). Trimming took 6 bases from V and 14 from J, leaving 25 bases between them. The CDR3 runs to 14 residues. Germline loops: CDR1 MNHEY, CDR2 SVGAGI. The CDR3 coding sequence is TGTGCCAGCAGGCCTGGAGCCGGGACACGACCTGGGACCTTC. It is translated as CASRPGAGTRPGTF.

The chain uses TRBV20-1 and TRBJ1-2; D uncertain. Germline V CDR1 and CDR2: DFQATT, SNEGSKA (reference sequence). CDR3 length equals 10 residues. Between the trimmed V and J ends, which lost 0 bases and 7 bases, there was a span of 3 bases. The CDR3 is CSAREFGYTF. The DNA of the CDR3 is TGCAGTGCTAGAGAATTTGGCTACACCTTC.

This clone was observed a few times. This chain uses TRBV6-5 with TRBJ1-1; D unclear. Trimming pared 4 bases from V and 0 bases from J, leaving 9 bases between. Germline V gene sequence: CDR1 MNHEY, CDR2 SVGAGI. The CDR3 extends over 14 amino acids. The CDR3 reads CASSSQALNTEAFF. The CDR3 DNA reads TGTGCCAGCAGTTCCCAGGCGCTGAACACTGAAGCTTTCTTT.

This clone has more than one count but fewer than ten. The chain has TRBV6-4 and TRBJ2-2; D might be TRBD2 (5 bases). Germline V gene sequence: CDR1 MRHNA, CDR2 SNTAGT. Between the trimmed V and J ends, which lost 3 bases and 3 bases, there was a span of 5 bases. The CDR3 consists of 13 residues. CDR3 DNA sequence: TGTGCCAGCAGTGAGCGGGACACCGGGGAGCTGTTTTTT. Amino acid sequence: CASSERDTGELFF.